These 18 T cell receptor beta chains came from one sample sequenced in a study of blood T cell repertoires in COVID-19. Clones were read by immunoSEQ multiplex PCR, and TCRdb kept only the in-frame ones, dropping some. This table holds 200,000 to 300,000 clones, around 88% found once. Sequencing was performed on peripheral blood. These receptors were collected from a man at least 80 years old with acute or convalescent COVID-19.

The V call is TRBV9, the J call TRBJ1-1; D is undetermined. The germline V and J ends were trimmed by 0 bases and 3 bases, with 9 bases remaining between them. CDR1 SGDLS and CDR2 YYNGEE come from the germline V gene. The CDR3 length is 14 residues. The CDR3 sequence: CASSVANSDTEAFF. The CDR3 DNA sequence: TGTGCCAGCAGCGTAGCCAATTCGGACACTGAAGCTTTCTTT.

The chain combines TRBV7-9 with TRBJ1-1; a weak D match, TRBD1 (5 bases). V was shortened by 0 bases and J by 0 bases, with 11 bases between the two germline ends. Germline-derived CDR1 and CDR2 are SEHNR and FQNEAQ (reference sequence). The CDR3 consists of 16 residues. This chain's CDR3 is CASSLAQGYLNTEAFF. The CDR3 coding sequence is TGTGCCAGCAGCTTAGCGCAGGGATACCTGAACACTGAAGCTTTCTTT. The full variable domain, completed using reference TRBV7-9 and TRBJ1-1, is DTGVSQNPRHKITKRGQNVTFRCDPISEHNRLYWYRQTLGQGPEFLTYFQNEAQLEKSRLLSDRFSAERPKGSFSTLEIQRTEQGDSAMYLCASSLAQGYLNTEAFFGQGTRLTVV.

The V call is TRBV4-2, the J call TRBJ1-1, with 8 nucleotides matching TRBD1. Germline V gene sequence: CDR1 LGHNA, CDR2 YNFKEQ. Trimming cost V 3 bases and J 5 bases; bases outside gene matches: 11. The CDR3 totals 16 residues. CDR3 in amino acids: CASSQAERQGRTEAFF. DNA of the CDR3: TGTGCCAGCAGCCAGGCAGAACGACAGGGGAGGACTGAAGCTTTCTTT.

The chain employs TRBV19 and TRBJ2-4; 9 bases map to TRBD1. V was clipped by 2 bases and J by 1 base; unmatched bases: 3. Germline CDR1 and CDR2: LNHDA and SQIVND (reference sequence). This CDR3 has 16 residues. The CDR3 is CASSITGGAAKNIQYF. CDR3 coding DNA: TGTGCCAGTAGTATAACAGGGGGCGCGGCCAAAAACATTCAGTACTTC.

This chain connects TRBV30 to TRBJ1-5; 9 bases agree with TRBD1. Germline CDR1 GTSNPN, CDR2 SVGIG (reference sequence). There are 18 residues in the CDR3. V lost 0 bases and J lost 0; bases outside the gene matches: 9. DNA for the CDR3: TGTGCCTGGAGTGTACGTGGGACAGGGTTTTATAGCAATCAGCCCCAGCATTTT. Protein sequence: CAWSVRGTGFYSNQPQHF. The whole variable domain, remainder taken from reference TRBV30 and TRBJ1-5, is SQTIHQWPATLVQPVGSPLSLECTVEGTSNPNLYWYRQAAGRGLQLLFYSVGIGQISSEVPQNLSASRPQDRQFILSSKKLLLSDSGFYLCAWSVRGTGFYSNQPQHFGDGTRLSIL.

This clone was seen once. The chain links TRBV6-1 to TRBJ2-5; D may be TRBD2 (6 bases). V lost 3 bases to trimming and J lost 5 bases, with 7 bases between them. The CDR3 totals 12 residues. CDR1 is MNHNS and CDR2 is SASEGT in the germline V gene. The CDR3 reads CASSDGGETQYF. In DNA, the CDR3 is TGTGCCAGCAGTGATGGAGGGGAGACCCAGTACTTC.

This CDR3 reads CASSLNRPTSGGTGELFF. The CDR3 nucleotides read TGTGCCAGCAGCTTGAATCGACCAACTAGCGGGGGGACCGGGGAGCTGTTTTTT. The chain is built from TRBV7-6 and TRBJ2-2; 12 bases map to TRBD2. The length of the CDR3 is 18 residues. CDR1 and CDR2 from the germline V gene are SGHVS and FNYEAQ. The V gene end was trimmed by 3 bases and the J gene end by 5 bases; junction bases not matched to a gene: 10.

J is TRBJ1-4 and V is TRBV3-1 (or the pseudogene TRBV3-2), with D possibly matching TRBD1 (6 bases). Per the germline V gene, CDR1 is LGHDT and CDR2 is YNNKEL (reference sequence). This CDR3 has 15 amino acids. Trimming pared 5 bases from V and 4 bases from J, leaving 14 bases between. CDR3 coding DNA: TGTGCCAGCAGCGCCCGGACAGTTAATAATGAAAAACTGTTTTTT. This sequence encodes CASSARTVNNEKLFF.

This chain connects TRBV5-1 to TRBJ2-1; possible D gene TRBD1, 6 bases. This CDR3 contains 14 residues. V dropped 4 bases and J dropped 0 bases, with 8 bases sitting between them. Germline-derived CDR1 and CDR2 are SGHRS and YFSETQ. CDR3: CASSADSSYNEQFF. The CDR3 DNA is TGCGCCAGCAGCGCGGACAGCTCCTACAATGAGCAGTTCTTC.

This chain connects TRBV2 to TRBJ1-3; D is ambiguous. This CDR3 contains 15 residues. The V gene lost 2 bases and the J gene lost 4 bases, with 12 bases spanning the gap. CDR1 and CDR2 (germline): SNHLY, FYNNEI. CDR3 coding DNA: TGTGCCAGCAGTGAATACCCCGCGGGAGGAAACACCATATATTTT. Translating gives CASSEYPAGGNTIYF.

As to this clone: One end of the junction fails to match germline, which may point to a read error. The chain uses TRBV7-7 and TRBJ2-5, with TRBD2 identical over 16 bases. This CDR3 spans 17 amino acids. The V gene's germline CDR1 is SSHAT and CDR2 FNYEAQ (reference sequence). In nucleotides, the CDR3 is TGTGCTAGCAGCGTCGGGACTAGCGGGAGGGCTGGAGAGACCCAGTACTTC. As protein: CASSVGTSGRAGETQYF.

V and J are TRBV3-1 (or the pseudogene TRBV3-2) and TRBJ2-5; possibly TRBD2 for D (6 bases). V lost 2 bases and J lost 2, with 9 bases in between. The germline CDR1 and CDR2 sequences are LGHDT and YNNKEL (reference sequence). The CDR3 sequence is 14 residues long. The CDR3: CASSQQSGQETQYF. As DNA, the CDR3 is TGTGCCAGCAGCCAACAGAGCGGGCAAGAGACCCAGTACTTC.

DNA of the CDR3: TGTGCCAGCAGGACTAGCTCTTGTGAGACCCAGTACTTC. Translated: CASRTSSCETQYF. The genes are TRBV21-1 and TRBJ2-5; the table's D call TRBD2 went unverified against the DNA. TRBV21-1 is flagged as a pseudogene. The CDR3 spans 13 residues.

The sample holds one count of this clone. The chain uses TRBV15 and TRBJ2-1, with D tentatively TRBD2 (5 bases). V dropped 6 bases and J dropped 9 bases, with 21 bases sitting between them. Per the germline V gene, CDR1 is LNHNV and CDR2 is YYDKDF (reference sequence). The CDR3 is 15 residues long. This CDR3 reads CATRRPRDGSAEQFF. As DNA, the CDR3 is TGTGCCACCAGACGCCCCCGGGATGGATCTGCTGAGCAGTTCTTC.

The chain recombines TRBV11-2 with TRBJ1-2, with a weak D call TRBD1 (5 bases). CDR1 and CDR2 from the germline V gene are SGHAT and FQNNGV. CDR3 size: 12 residues. V lost 7 bases and J 5 bases, leaving 11 bases between the germline ends. The CDR3 spells CASKEGDYGYTF. The CDR3 coding sequence is TGTGCCAGCAAAGAAGGGGATTATGGCTACACCTTC.

This chain links TRBV19 with TRBJ2-2; a possible D gene is TRBD1 (5 bases). The germline V and J ends were trimmed by 1 base and 8 bases, with 8 bases remaining between them. This CDR3 region has 13 residues. The germline gives CDR1 LNHDA, CDR2 SQIVND (reference sequence). CDR3 bases: TGTGCCAGTAGTATAGGCAGGGCTGGGGAGCTGTTTTTT. Translated: CASSIGRAGELFF. Looking up the rest from reference TRBV19 and TRBJ2-2 gives the full variable domain: DGGITQSPKYLFRKEGQNVTLSCEQNLNHDAMYWYRQDPGQGLRLIYYSQIVNDFQKGDIAEGYSVSREKKESFPLTVTSAQKNPTAFYLCASSIGRAGELFFGEGSRLTVL.

Only one count was recorded for this clone. The chain links TRBV12-5 to TRBJ2-1, with D tentatively TRBD1 (6 bases). V was clipped by 3 bases and J by 6 bases, with 12 bases between them. This CDR3 spans 14 amino acids. Germline lookup yields CDR1 LGHNT and CDR2 FRNRAP. This chain's CDR3 is CASGFRDTSNEQFF. CDR3 DNA sequence: TGTGCTAGTGGTTTCCGGGACACAAGCAATGAGCAGTTCTTC.

This chain links TRBV6-5 with TRBJ2-7; 9 bases line up with TRBD1. CDR1 is MNHEY, CDR2 SVGAGI, per germline. V lost 5 bases, J lost 1 base, and 6 bases stayed unmatched. There are 15 residues in the CDR3. The CDR3 protein is CASSLSTGGSYEQYF. For the CDR3, the DNA is TGTGCCAGCAGTCTCTCGACAGGGGGATCCTACGAGCAGTACTTC.